This T cell receptor beta chain derives from a study of PD-1 blockade in classical Hodgkin lymphoma. Points from the study as a whole: Newly diagnosed patients reportedly had lower baseline TCR diversity than healthy donors. Diversity similar to that of newly diagnosed patients was seen at baseline in complete responders.

Every patient relapsed after autologous stem cell transplantation, and brentuximab vedotin exposure varied. Assay used: immunoSEQ multiplex PCR; TCRdb lists only in-frame clones, some missing. Of some 60,000 clones listed, roughly 90% were seen once; the top ten hold over 9.5%. The CDR3 totals 16 residues. The germline CDR1 and CDR2 sequences are SGHRS and YFSETQ. With 6 bases removed from V and 2 bases from J, the gap between germline ends came to 20 bases. Note on this clone: Antigen specificity is unknown.

Here the sequenced sample was peripheral blood mononuclear cells (PBMCs), taken at baseline. The chain links TRBV5-1 to TRBJ1-2, with D perhaps matching TRBD1 (5 bases). This receptor was obtained from a human donor with classical Hodgkin lymphoma. The CDR3 spells CASTPTAQGRNYGYTF. CDR3 sequence (DNA): TGCGCCAGCACTCCGACGGCCCAGGGACGAAACTATGGCTACACCTTC.